Shown below are 28 T cell receptor beta chains from a single sample sequenced in a study of blood T cell repertoires in COVID-19. Assay used: immunoSEQ multiplex PCR; TCRdb lists only in-frame clones, some missing. The sample consists of 500,000 to 600,000 clones, roughly nine tenths of them appearing once. Sequencing was done on a sample of peripheral blood. The receptors originated from a woman in her 50s with COVID-19, enrolled during active disease.

The chain has TRBV25-1 and TRBJ1-1; D might be TRBD1 (6 bases). There are 15 residues in the CDR3. V lost 1 base and J lost 5, with 14 bases in between. Germline CDR1 MGHDK, CDR2 SYGVNS. The CDR3 DNA reads as TGTGCCAGCAGTGAATGGGGCAGGGGAAGGACTGAAGCTTTCTTT. It encodes CASSEWGRGRTEAFF.

V and J are TRBV6-6 and TRBJ1-5; D gene ambiguous. CDR1 is MNHNY and CDR2 is SVGAGI in the germline V gene (reference sequence). Trimming stripped 0 bases from V and 6 bases from J, with 6 bases between. The CDR3 has 13 amino acids. This CDR3 reads CASSYSRGQPQHF. Written as DNA, the CDR3 is TGTGCCAGCAGTTACTCGCGGGGTCAGCCCCAGCATTTT.

Turning to this clone: Distinct nucleotide sequences in the sample also encode this CDR3. This chain connects TRBV28 to TRBJ2-6; D gene unclear. The germline V and J ends were trimmed by 2 bases and 0 bases, with 5 bases remaining between them. Germline V CDR1 and CDR2: MDHEN, SYDVKM. CDR3 length equals 15 residues. The chain's CDR3 is CASSLGGSGANVLTF. CDR3 sequence (DNA): TGTGCCAGCAGTTTAGGCGGCTCTGGGGCCAACGTCCTGACTTTC.

The chain recombines TRBV3-1 (or the pseudogene TRBV3-2) with TRBJ2-7, with 11 positions matching TRBD2. From germline, CDR1 is LGHDT and CDR2 YNNKEL (reference sequence). The CDR3 loop spans 14 amino acids. V was clipped by 4 bases and J by 9 bases; unmatched bases: 8. CDR3 sequence: CASSRGSGGVGQYF. Here the CDR3 DNA reads TGTGCCAGCAGCCGGGGTAGCGGGGGGGTAGGGCAGTACTTC.

The chain uses TRBV5-4 and TRBJ1-2, with D possibly TRBD1 on 6 matching bases. CDR1 and CDR2 (germline): SGHNT, YYREEE (reference sequence). CDR3 length: 14 amino acids. The V end lost 1 base, the J end lost 8 bases, and 15 bases lay between the germline ends. In DNA, the CDR3 is TGTGCCAGCAGCTTGTATGTTGGGGGGGGCGGCTACACCTTC. As protein: CASSLYVGGGGYTF. Supplemented by reference TRBV5-4 and TRBJ1-2, the full variable domain reads ETGVTQSPTHLIKTRGQQVTLRCSSQSGHNTVSWYQQALGQGPQFIFQYYREEENGRGNFPPRFSGLQFPNYSSELNVNALELDDSALYLCASSLYVGGGGYTFGSGTRLTVV.

The chain joins TRBV9 to TRBJ1-1; D is unresolved. The CDR3 has 13 amino acids. V lost 2 bases to trimming and J lost 2 bases, with 7 bases between them. CDR1 is SGDLS and CDR2 is YYNGEE in the germline V gene. The CDR3 region is CASSVQINTEAFF. CDR3 nucleotides: TGTGCCAGCAGCGTGCAGATTAACACTGAAGCTTTCTTT.

The rearrangement joins TRBV2 to TRBJ1-4; 8 bases align to TRBD1. Losses at the gene ends were 2 bases for V and 7 bases for J; bases not matched to a gene: 15. CDR3 size: 18 residues. The germline V gene encodes CDR1 SNHLY and CDR2 FYNNEI. The CDR3 loop is CASSERSGQALGSEKLFF. The DNA of the CDR3 is TGTGCCAGCAGTGAAAGGTCGGGACAGGCCCTCGGAAGTGAAAAACTGTTTTTT.

The chain employs TRBV19 and TRBJ2-5; 7 bases map to TRBD2. The CDR3 extends over 15 amino acids. Losses at the gene ends were 3 bases for V and 2 bases for J; bases not matched to a gene: 6. CDR1 LNHDA and CDR2 SQIVND come from the germline V gene (reference sequence). The CDR3 loop is CASSMSVGGQETQYF. CDR3 nucleotides: TGTGCCAGTAGTATGTCTGTCGGGGGGCAAGAGACCCAGTACTTC.

This chain joins TRBV5-4 and TRBJ1-2; D is undetermined. The length of the CDR3 is 11 residues. Per germline, CDR1 SGHNT and CDR2 YYREEE (reference sequence). Trimming took 2 bases from V and 8 from J, leaving 7 bases between them. The CDR3 here is CASSLPGGYTF. CDR3 coding DNA: TGTGCCAGCAGCTTACCCGGGGGCTACACCTTC.

This chain uses TRBV5-1 with TRBJ1-2, with D unresolved. CDR3 length: 13 amino acids. V was pared by 0 bases and J by 7 bases, with 10 bases between. Germline CDR1 SGHRS, CDR2 YFSETQ. Written as DNA, the CDR3 is TGCGCCAGCAGCTTGGGGCAGGTCTTTGGCTACACCTTC. Amino acid sequence: CASSLGQVFGYTF.

The chain combines TRBV6-6 with TRBJ1-4, with D unresolved. Germline V gene lookup returns CDR1 MNHNY and CDR2 SVGAGI (reference sequence). The CDR3 runs 15 residues. V was cut by 6 bases and J by 8 bases, with 19 bases left in between. CDR3 coding DNA: TGTGCCAGCAGCCTAAGTCGGGGTACTGAGGAAAAACTGTTTTTT. It is translated as CASSLSRGTEEKLFF.

The chain combines TRBV11-2 with TRBJ2-2; possible D gene TRBD2, 7 bases. The germline gives CDR1 SGHAT, CDR2 FQNNGV. V lost 5 bases and J lost 5, with 15 bases in between. CDR3 length: 15 amino acids. The CDR3 region has the DNA TGTGCCAGCAGCGCATTGCGGGGGCCGACCGGGGAGCTGTTTTTT. It translates to CASSALRGPTGELFF. The full variable domain, its missing parts supplied by reference TRBV11-2 and TRBJ2-2, is EAGVAQSPRYKIIEKRQSVAFWCNPISGHATLYWYQQILGQGPKLLIQFQNNGVVDDSQLPKDRFSAERLKGVDSTLKIQPAKLEDSAVYLCASSALRGPTGELFFGEGSRLTVL.

V usage is TRBV5-6 and J usage is TRBJ1-1, with D perhaps matching TRBD1 (6 bases). Germline V gene lookup returns CDR1 SGHDT and CDR2 YYEEEE. The CDR3 extends over 14 amino acids. The V and J ends lost 4 bases and 6 bases respectively, with 16 bases between them. In nucleotides, the CDR3 is TGTGCCAGCAGCGCCAGCGGGAGGGGGGCTGAAGCTTTCTTT. Protein sequence: CASSASGRGAEAFF.

This clone is a singleton in its sample. The gene calls are TRBV7-9 and TRBJ2-7; 10 nucleotides align to TRBD1. The CDR3 covers 13 residues. The V segment lost 9 bases and the J segment 2 bases; nucleotides outside the gene matches: 4. Germline loops: CDR1 SEHNR, CDR2 FQNEAQ (reference sequence). The CDR3 bases are TGTGCCAGATTGACAGGGGGCCCCTACGAGCAGTACTTC. Encoded protein: CARLTGGPYEQYF.

V and J are TRBV6-1 and TRBJ1-1, with D uncertain. V was shortened by 2 bases and J by 11 bases, with 12 bases between the two germline ends. The germline CDR1 and CDR2 sequences are MNHNS and SASEGT. This CDR3 is built from 12 residues. The DNA for the CDR3 is TGTGCCAGCAGTGAAATCCCCAGAGGGGCTTTCTTT. Its protein product is CASSEIPRGAFF.

The V call is TRBV28, the J call TRBJ2-1, with D possibly TRBD2 on 6 matching bases. The CDR3 extends over 17 amino acids. Looked up from germline, CDR1 is MDHEN and CDR2 is SYDVKM. V lost 6 bases and J lost 4, with 22 bases in between. Here the CDR3 reads CASSPPTGRRGYNEQFF. Written as DNA, the CDR3 is TGTGCCAGCAGCCCCCCCACCGGGCGGAGGGGATACAATGAGCAGTTCTTC.

The chain has TRBV7-2 and TRBJ1-2; 12 positions match TRBD1. The CDR3 contains 14 residues. The trim removed 5 bases at V and 8 bases at J, leaving 6 bases unmatched. Germline V CDR1 and CDR2: SGHTA, FQGNSA. CDR3 region: CASSVGQGARGYTF. In nucleotides, the CDR3 is TGTGCCAGCAGCGTGGGACAGGGGGCGCGAGGCTACACCTTC.

This chain connects TRBV16 to TRBJ2-3; D not resolved. The CDR3 runs to 14 residues. The V end lost 5 bases, the J end lost 5 bases, and 14 bases lay between the germline ends. Germline V gene sequence: CDR1 KGHSY, CDR2 FQNENV. DNA for the CDR3: TGTGCCAGCAGCGCCATTCTGACACAAGATACGCAGTATTTT. Protein product: CASSAILTQDTQYF.

J is TRBJ2-1 and V is TRBV5-1; 8 bases agree with TRBD2. The CDR3 runs 14 residues. V gave up 6 bases and J gave up 10 bases; unmatched junction bases: 12. The V gene's germline CDR1 is SGHRS and CDR2 YFSETQ. The CDR3 region is CASMLDRGGDEQFF. Here the CDR3 DNA reads TGCGCCAGCATGCTCGACCGGGGGGGTGACGAGCAGTTCTTC.

The gene calls are TRBV6-1 and TRBJ2-7, with 7 bases lining up with TRBD1. Germline CDR1 reads MNHNS; CDR2 reads SASEGT. Germline trimming cut 3 bases from V and 6 bases from J; bases unmatched to any gene: 5. This CDR3 is 13 amino acids long. CDR3 in amino acids: CASSEDRPSEQYF. CDR3 nucleotides: TGTGCCAGCAGTGAGGACAGGCCTAGCGAGCAGTACTTC.

The genes are TRBV5-6 and TRBJ2-1, with TRBD2 identical over 11 bases. CDR1 and CDR2 from the germline V gene are SGHDT and YYEEEE. Trimming at V came to 0 bases and at J to 7 bases, leaving 3 bases not matched to a gene. The CDR3 runs to 15 residues. CDR3 nucleotide sequence: TGTGCCAGCAGCTTGGGCCTAGCGGGGGGTAATGAGCAGTTCTTC. Translated: CASSLGLAGGNEQFF.

Turning to this clone: This sample includes further DNA sequences coding for the same CDR3. V gene TRBV9 combines with J gene TRBJ2-7; 10 bases align to TRBD1. CDR1 SGDLS and CDR2 YYNGEE come from the germline V gene. The CDR3 has 14 amino acids. J gave up 3 bases and V 2 bases, and 2 bases lay outside the gene matches. The CDR3 bases are TGTGCCAGCAGCGTGGGACAGGGGCTCTACGAGCAGTACTTC. As protein: CASSVGQGLYEQYF.

The chain links TRBV3-1 (or the pseudogene TRBV3-2) to TRBJ1-1; D unresolved. The ends were cut back, 0 bases at V and 1 base at J, with 6 bases in the middle. This CDR3 is built from 14 residues. Germline CDR1 reads LGHDT; CDR2 reads YNNKEL (reference sequence). The CDR3 DNA reads as TGTGCCAGCAGCCAAGAGAGTAAGAACACTGAAGCTTTCTTT. Its protein product is CASSQESKNTEAFF.

The rearrangement joins TRBV18 to TRBJ1-1; 7 bases agree with TRBD1. The V gene's germline CDR1 is KGHSH and CDR2 LQKENI. The CDR3 is made up of 13 amino acids. J was trimmed by 7 bases and V by 3 bases; bases with no gene match: 5. Here the CDR3 DNA reads TGTGCCAGCTCACCTCTACAGGGGAATGAAGCTTTCTTT. It codes for CASSPLQGNEAFF.

V is TRBV28 and J is TRBJ2-7, with D maybe TRBD1 (5 bases). With 8 bases removed from V and 6 bases from J, the gap between germline ends came to 11 bases. The CDR3 is 11 residues long. Germline CDR1 is MDHEN and CDR2 is SYDVKM. Here the CDR3 reads CASCSDTEQYF. The CDR3 DNA reads TGTGCCAGCTGTTCGGACACCGAGCAGTACTTC.

Remarks on this clone: This same CDR3 is encoded by further DNA sequences in the sample. J is TRBJ2-7 and V is TRBV7-9; no definite D call. V was pared by 5 bases and J by 4 bases, with 9 bases between. Germline assignment: CDR1 SEHNR and CDR2 FQNEAQ (reference sequence). The CDR3 extends over 12 amino acids. CDR3 loop: CASSPRSYEQYF. As DNA, the CDR3 is TGTGCCAGCAGCCCAAGGAGTTACGAGCAGTACTTC.

V usage is TRBV30 and J usage is TRBJ1-2; no reliable D call. This CDR3 region has 12 residues. Germline V gene sequence: CDR1 GTSNPN, CDR2 SVGIG (reference sequence). V was shortened by 5 bases and J by 12 bases, with 19 bases between the two germline ends. In DNA, the CDR3 is TGTGCCTGGGAGGGAGTCTCGCCTGGGCACACCTTC. This gives the protein CAWEGVSPGHTF.

The chain combines TRBV28 with TRBJ2-7; tentatively, D is TRBD2 (6 bases). V dropped 5 bases and J dropped 4 bases, with 18 bases sitting between them. Germline V gene data show CDR1 as MDHEN and CDR2 as SYDVKM. There are 15 residues in the CDR3. This CDR3 is CASSHPPEEGYEQYF. The CDR3 nucleotides are TGTGCCAGCAGTCACCCCCCCGAGGAGGGTTACGAGCAGTACTTC.